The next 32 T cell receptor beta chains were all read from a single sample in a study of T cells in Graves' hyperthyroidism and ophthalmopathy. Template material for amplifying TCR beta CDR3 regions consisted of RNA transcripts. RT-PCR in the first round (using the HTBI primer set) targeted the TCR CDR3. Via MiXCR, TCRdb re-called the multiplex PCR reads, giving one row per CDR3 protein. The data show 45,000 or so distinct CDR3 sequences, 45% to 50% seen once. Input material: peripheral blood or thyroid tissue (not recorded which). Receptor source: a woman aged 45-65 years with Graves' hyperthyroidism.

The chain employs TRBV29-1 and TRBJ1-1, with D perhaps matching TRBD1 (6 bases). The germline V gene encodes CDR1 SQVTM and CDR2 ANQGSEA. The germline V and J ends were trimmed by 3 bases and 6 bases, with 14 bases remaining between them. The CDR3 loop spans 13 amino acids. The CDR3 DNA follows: TGCAGCGTTGAGGGGGGCAGGCCTTCTGAAGCTTTCTTT. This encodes CSVEGGRPSEAFF.

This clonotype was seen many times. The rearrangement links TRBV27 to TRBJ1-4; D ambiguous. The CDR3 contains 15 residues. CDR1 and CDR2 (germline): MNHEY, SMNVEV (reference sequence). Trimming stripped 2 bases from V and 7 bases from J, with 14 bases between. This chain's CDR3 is CASSLLGRTVEKLFF. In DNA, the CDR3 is TGTGCCAGCAGTTTACTGGGCCGCACAGTTGAAAAACTGTTTTTT.

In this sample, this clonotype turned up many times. In DNA form, the CDR3 reads TGTGCCAGCAGCCGCGGGGAGCAGAGGGTTGAAGCTTTCTTT. This encodes CASSRGEQRVEAFF. The chain has TRBV5-4 and TRBJ1-1; no clear D. Germline values: CDR1 SGHNT, CDR2 YYREEE (reference sequence). The V end was cut by 4 bases, the J end by 7 bases, with 17 bases between. The CDR3 runs 14 residues.

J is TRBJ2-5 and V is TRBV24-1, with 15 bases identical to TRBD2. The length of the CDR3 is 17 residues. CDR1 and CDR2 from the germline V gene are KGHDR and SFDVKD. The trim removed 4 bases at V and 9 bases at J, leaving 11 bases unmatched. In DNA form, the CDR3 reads TGTGCCACCAGTGACAAGGGACTAGCGGGGGGCCGCGAGGCCCAGTACTTC. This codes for CATSDKGLAGGREAQYF.

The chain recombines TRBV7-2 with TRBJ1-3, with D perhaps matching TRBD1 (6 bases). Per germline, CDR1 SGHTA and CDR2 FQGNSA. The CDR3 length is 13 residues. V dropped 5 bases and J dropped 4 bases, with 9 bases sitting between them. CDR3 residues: CASSPGQGNTIYF. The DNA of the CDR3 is TGTGCCAGCAGCCCAGGACAGGGAAACACCATATATTTT.

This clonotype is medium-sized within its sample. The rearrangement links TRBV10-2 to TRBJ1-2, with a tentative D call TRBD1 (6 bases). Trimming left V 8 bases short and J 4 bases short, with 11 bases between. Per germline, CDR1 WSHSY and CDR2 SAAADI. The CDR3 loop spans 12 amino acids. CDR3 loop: CASYGQIYGYTF. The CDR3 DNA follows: TGCGCCAGCTACGGACAGATCTATGGCTACACCTTC.

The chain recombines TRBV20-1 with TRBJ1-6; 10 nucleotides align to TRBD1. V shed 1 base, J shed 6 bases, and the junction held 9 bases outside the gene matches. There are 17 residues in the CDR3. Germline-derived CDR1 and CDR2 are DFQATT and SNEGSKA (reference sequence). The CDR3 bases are TGCAGTGCTAGAGGAGGACAAGGGACAGGGGCTAATTCACCCCTCCACTTT. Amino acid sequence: CSARGGQGTGANSPLHF.

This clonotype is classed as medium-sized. The CDR3 loop reads CASSFPTGEQYF. CDR3 nucleotides: TGTGCCAGCAGTTTTCCGACGGGCGAGCAGTACTTC. The rearrangement uses TRBV12-3 or TRBV12-4 and TRBJ2-7; D uncertain. The CDR3 is made up of 12 amino acids. V was shortened by 3 bases and J by 6 bases, with 9 bases between the two germline ends.

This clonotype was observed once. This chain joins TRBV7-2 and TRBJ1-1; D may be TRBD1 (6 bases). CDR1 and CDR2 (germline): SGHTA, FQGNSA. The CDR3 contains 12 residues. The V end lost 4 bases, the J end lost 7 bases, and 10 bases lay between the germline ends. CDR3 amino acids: CASSYGQIEAFF. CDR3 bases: TGTGCCAGCAGCTACGGACAGATTGAAGCTTTCTTT.

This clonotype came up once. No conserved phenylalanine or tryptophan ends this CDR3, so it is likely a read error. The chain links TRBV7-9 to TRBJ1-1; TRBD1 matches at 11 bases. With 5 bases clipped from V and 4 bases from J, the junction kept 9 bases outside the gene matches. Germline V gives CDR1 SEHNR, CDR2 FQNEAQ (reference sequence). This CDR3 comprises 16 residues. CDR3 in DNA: TGTGCCAGCAGCCAAGGGGGACAGGGGGTGGGCACTGAAGCTTTCGTT. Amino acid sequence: CASSQGGQGVGTEAFV.

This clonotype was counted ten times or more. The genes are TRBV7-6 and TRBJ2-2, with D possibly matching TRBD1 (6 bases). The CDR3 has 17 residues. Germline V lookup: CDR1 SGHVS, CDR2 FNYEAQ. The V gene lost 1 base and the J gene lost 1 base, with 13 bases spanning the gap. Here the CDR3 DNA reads TGTGCCAGCAGCTTAGTTAACAGGGAACAGAACACCGGGGAGCTGTTTTTT. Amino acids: CASSLVNREQNTGELFF.

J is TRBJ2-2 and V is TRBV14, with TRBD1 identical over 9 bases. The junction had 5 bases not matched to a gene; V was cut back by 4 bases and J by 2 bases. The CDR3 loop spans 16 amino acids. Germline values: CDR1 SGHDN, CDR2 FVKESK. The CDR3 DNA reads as TGTGCCAGCAGCCGCACAGGGGGCTTTAACACCGGGGAGCTGTTTTTT. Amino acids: CASSRTGGFNTGELFF.

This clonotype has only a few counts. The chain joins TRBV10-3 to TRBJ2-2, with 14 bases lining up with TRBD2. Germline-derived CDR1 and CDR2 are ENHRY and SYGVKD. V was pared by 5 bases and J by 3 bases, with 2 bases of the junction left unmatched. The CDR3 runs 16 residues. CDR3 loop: CAISWGLAGDTGELFF. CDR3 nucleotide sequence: TGTGCCATCAGTTGGGGACTAGCGGGAGACACCGGGGAGCTGTTTTTT.

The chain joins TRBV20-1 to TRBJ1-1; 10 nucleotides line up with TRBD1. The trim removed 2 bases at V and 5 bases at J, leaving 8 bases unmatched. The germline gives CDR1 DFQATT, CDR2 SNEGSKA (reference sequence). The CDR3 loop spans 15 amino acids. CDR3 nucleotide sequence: TGCAGTGCTAGACCCGGACAGGGGGGATGGACTGAAGCTTTCTTT. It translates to CSARPGQGGWTEAFF.

CDR3 residues: CASSVSRTSRNTGGLFF. The CDR3 nucleotides read TGTGCCAGCAGCGTATCGAGGACTAGCAGAAACACCGGAGGGCTGTTTTTT. This chain joins TRBV9 and TRBJ2-2, with TRBD2 matching 8 bases. The CDR3 consists of 17 residues. V was pared by 1 base and J by 13 bases, with 18 bases of the junction left unmatched. Germline loops: CDR1 SGDLS, CDR2 YYNGEE. The full variable domain, its missing parts supplied by reference TRBV9 and TRBJ2-2, is DSGVTQTPKHLITATGQRVTLRCSPRSGDLSVYWYQQSLDQGLQFLIQYYNGEERAKGNILERFSAQQFPDLHSELNLSSLELGDSALYFCASSVSRTSRNTGGLFFGEGSRLTVL.

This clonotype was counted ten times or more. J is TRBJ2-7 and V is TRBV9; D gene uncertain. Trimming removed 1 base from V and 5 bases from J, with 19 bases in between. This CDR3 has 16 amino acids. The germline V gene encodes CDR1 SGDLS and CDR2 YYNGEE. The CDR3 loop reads CASSVYARVLADEQYF. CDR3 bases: TGTGCCAGCAGCGTATATGCCCGGGTGTTAGCCGACGAGCAGTACTTC. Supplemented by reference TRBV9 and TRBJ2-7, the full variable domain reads DSGVTQTPKHLITATGQRVTLRCSPRSGDLSVYWYQQSLDQGLQFLIQYYNGEERAKGNILERFSAQQFPDLHSELNLSSLELGDSALYFCASSVYARVLADEQYFGPGTRLTVT.

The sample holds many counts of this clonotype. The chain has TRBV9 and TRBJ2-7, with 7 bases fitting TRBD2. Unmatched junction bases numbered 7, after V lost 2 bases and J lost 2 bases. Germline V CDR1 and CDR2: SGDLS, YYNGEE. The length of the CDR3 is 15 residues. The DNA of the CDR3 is TGTGCCAGCAGCGTGGGGCGGGAGTTCGCCTACGAGCAGTACTTC. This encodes CASSVGREFAYEQYF.

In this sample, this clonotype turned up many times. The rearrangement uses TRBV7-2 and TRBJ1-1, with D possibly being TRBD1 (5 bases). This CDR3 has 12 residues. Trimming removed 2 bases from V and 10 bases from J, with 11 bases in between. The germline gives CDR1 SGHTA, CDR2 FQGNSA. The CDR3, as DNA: TGTGCCAGCAGCTTAAGAGGGGATCGAGCTTTCTTT. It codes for CASSLRGDRAFF.

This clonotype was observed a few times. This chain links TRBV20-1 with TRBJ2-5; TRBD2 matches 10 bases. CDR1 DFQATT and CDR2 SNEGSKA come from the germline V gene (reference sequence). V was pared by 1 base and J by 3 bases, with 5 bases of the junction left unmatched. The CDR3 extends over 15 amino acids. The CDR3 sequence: CSARAASGSEETQYF. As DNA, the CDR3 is TGCAGTGCTAGAGCGGCTAGCGGGAGCGAAGAGACCCAGTACTTC.

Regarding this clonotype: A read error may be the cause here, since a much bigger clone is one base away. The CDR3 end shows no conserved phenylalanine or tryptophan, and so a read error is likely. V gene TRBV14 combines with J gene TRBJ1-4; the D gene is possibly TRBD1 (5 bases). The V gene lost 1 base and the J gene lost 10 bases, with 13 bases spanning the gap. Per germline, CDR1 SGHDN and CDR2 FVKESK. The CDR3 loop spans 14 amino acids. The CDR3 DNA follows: TGTGCCAGCAGCCAAGTGGCGCTTCAGGGAAAACTGTTTTCT. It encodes CASSQVALQGKLFS.

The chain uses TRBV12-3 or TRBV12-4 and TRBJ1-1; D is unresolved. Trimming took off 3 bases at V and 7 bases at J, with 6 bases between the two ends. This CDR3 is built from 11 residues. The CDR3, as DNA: TGTGCCAGCAGTTTTGACCTTGAAGCTTTCTTT. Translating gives CASSFDLEAFF.

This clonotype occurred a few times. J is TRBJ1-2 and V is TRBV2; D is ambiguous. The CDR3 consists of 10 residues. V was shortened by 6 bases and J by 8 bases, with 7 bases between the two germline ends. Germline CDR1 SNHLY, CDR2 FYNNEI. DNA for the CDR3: TGTGCCAGCAGGTCCCAAGGCTACACCTTC. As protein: CASRSQGYTF.

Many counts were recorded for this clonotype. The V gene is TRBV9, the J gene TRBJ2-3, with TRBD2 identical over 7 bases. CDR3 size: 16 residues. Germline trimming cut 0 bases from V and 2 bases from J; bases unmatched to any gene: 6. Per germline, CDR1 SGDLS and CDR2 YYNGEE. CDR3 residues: CASSVVAGAPTDTQYF. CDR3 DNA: TGTGCCAGCAGCGTAGTGGCGGGAGCCCCCACAGATACGCAGTATTTT.

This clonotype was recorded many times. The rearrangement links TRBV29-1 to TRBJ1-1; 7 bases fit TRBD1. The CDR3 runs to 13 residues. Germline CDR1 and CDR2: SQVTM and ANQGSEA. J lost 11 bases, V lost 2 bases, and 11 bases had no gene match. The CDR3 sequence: CSVERQGVRIAFF. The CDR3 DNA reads TGCAGCGTTGAAAGGCAGGGGGTGAGGATTGCTTTCTTT.

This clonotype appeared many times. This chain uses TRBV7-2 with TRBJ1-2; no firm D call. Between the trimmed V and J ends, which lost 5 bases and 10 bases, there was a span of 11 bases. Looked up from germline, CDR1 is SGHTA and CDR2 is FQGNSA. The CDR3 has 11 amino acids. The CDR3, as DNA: TGTGCCAGCAGCCCCCCCGGTGACTACACCTTC. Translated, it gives CASSPPGDYTF.

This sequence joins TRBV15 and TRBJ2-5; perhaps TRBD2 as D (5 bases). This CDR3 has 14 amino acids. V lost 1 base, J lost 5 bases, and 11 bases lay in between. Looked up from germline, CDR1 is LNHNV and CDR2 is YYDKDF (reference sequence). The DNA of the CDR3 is TGTGCCACCAGCAGAGGGCTAGCTGGGGAGACCCAGTACTTC. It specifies CATSRGLAGETQYF.

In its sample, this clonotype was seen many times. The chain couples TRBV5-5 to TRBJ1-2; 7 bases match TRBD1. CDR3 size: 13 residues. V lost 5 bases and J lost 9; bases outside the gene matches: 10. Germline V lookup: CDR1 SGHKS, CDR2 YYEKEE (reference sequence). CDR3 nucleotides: TGTGCCAGCAGGCCTGGGACAGTAGCGCGCTACACCTTC. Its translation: CASRPGTVARYTF.

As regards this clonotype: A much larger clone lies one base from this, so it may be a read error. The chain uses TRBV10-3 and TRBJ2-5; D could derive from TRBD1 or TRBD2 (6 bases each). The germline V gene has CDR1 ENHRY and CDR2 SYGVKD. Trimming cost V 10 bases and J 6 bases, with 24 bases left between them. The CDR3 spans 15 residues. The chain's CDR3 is CASSPPLRGLQTQYF. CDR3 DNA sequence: TGTGCCAGCTCACCACCGCTCCGGGGGCTACAGACCCAGTACTTC.

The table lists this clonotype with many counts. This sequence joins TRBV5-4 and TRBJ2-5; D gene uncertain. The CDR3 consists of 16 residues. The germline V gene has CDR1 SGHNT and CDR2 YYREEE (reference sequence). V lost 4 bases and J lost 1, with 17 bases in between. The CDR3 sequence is CASSPNTAPSQETQYF. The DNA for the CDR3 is TGTGCCAGCAGCCCCAATACCGCGCCATCCCAAGAGACCCAGTACTTC.

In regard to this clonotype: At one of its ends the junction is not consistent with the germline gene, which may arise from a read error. The CDR3 region has the DNA TGTACCAGCAGCTTGGCCGGAAGGGTATACTATGGCTACACCTTC. Residues: CTSSLAGRVYYGYTF. This chain joins TRBV7-9 and TRBJ1-2; D unclear. The CDR3 is 15 residues long. Per the germline V gene, CDR1 is SEHNR and CDR2 is FQNEAQ (reference sequence).

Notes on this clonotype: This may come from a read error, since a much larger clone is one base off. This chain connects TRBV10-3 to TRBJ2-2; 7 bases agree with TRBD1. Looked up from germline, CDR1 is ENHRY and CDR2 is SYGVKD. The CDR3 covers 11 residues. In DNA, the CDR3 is TGTGCCATCAGGGCCGCAGGGGGGCTGTTTTTT. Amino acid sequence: CAIRAAGGLFF.

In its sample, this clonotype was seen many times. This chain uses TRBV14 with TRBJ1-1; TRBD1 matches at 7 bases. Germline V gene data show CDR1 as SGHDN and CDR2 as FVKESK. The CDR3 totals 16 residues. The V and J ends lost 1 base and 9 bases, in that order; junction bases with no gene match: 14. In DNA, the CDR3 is TGTGCCAGCAGCCAAGGGGGCAGATTATCTAGGGGGCAAGCTTTCTTT. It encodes CASSQGGRLSRGQAFF. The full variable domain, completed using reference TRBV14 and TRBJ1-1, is EAGVTQFPSHSVIEKGQTVTLRCDPISGHDNLYWYRRVMGKEIKFLLHFVKESKQDESGMPNNRFLAERTGGTYSTLKVQPAELEDSGVYFCASSQGGRLSRGQAFFGQGTRLTVV.